One sample yielded the 25 T cell receptor beta chains listed below, sequenced in a study of T cell responses to AZD1222 COVID-19 vaccine. Libraries were prepared by immunoSEQ multiplex PCR; TCRdb keeps only in-frame clonotypes and omits some of them. The repertoire holds over 150,000 clones, approximately 92% seen once, with approximately 6.9% in the top ten. This specimen consisted of peripheral blood, obtained on day 0 of AZD1222 vaccination. The receptors were sampled from an adult in good health.

This clone came up once. This sequence joins TRBV5-4 and TRBJ1-1; D not resolved. This CDR3 spans 15 amino acids. Germline V gives CDR1 SGHNT, CDR2 YYREEE (reference sequence). With 0 bases removed from V and 0 bases from J, the gap between germline ends came to 9 bases. In nucleotides, the CDR3 is TGTGCCAGCAGCTTGGATCCGGGTATGAACACTGAAGCTTTCTTT. Its protein is CASSLDPGMNTEAFF. Supplemented by reference TRBV5-4 and TRBJ1-1, the full variable domain reads ETGVTQSPTHLIKTRGQQVTLRCSSQSGHNTVSWYQQALGQGPQFIFQYYREEENGRGNFPPRFSGLQFPNYSSELNVNALELDDSALYLCASSLDPGMNTEAFFGQGTRLTVV.

This clone was seen a handful of times. The V call is TRBV15, the J call TRBJ2-3; no clear D. Trimming took 0 bases from V and 7 from J, leaving 8 bases between them. Germline assignment: CDR1 LNHNV and CDR2 YYDKDF (reference sequence). This CDR3 is 13 amino acids long. In nucleotides, the CDR3 is TGTGCCACCAGCAGAGATCAAGCCAATACGCAGTATTTT. This gives the protein CATSRDQANTQYF.

V usage is TRBV19 and J usage is TRBJ1-5; D is unresolved. This CDR3 region has 11 residues. The V and J ends lost 5 bases and 11 bases respectively, with 10 bases between them. CDR1 LNHDA and CDR2 SQIVND come from the germline V gene (reference sequence). The CDR3 DNA sequence: TGTGCCAGTAGTGGCAGTAGGGCCCAGCATTTT. The encoded protein is CASSGSRAQHF.

The chain links TRBV5-4 to TRBJ2-6, with 12 bases lining up with TRBD1. V dropped 4 bases and J dropped 4; count of bases not matched to a gene: 9. In germline, CDR1 is SGHNT, CDR2 YYREEE (reference sequence). This CDR3 contains 18 residues. The CDR3 reads CASSDRDRGLSGANVLTF. CDR3 in DNA: TGTGCCAGCAGCGACCGGGACAGGGGGCTCTCCGGGGCCAACGTCCTGACTTTC.

The V and J genes are TRBV7-2 and TRBJ2-1; 12 nucleotides align to TRBD1. The CDR3 has 16 residues. V was pared by 1 base and J by 10 bases, with 8 bases of the junction left unmatched. Germline V gene sequence: CDR1 SGHTA, CDR2 FQGNSA. The CDR3 sequence: CASSLVGTGGAGEQFF. The CDR3 nucleotides are TGTGCCAGCAGCTTAGTCGGGACAGGGGGCGCAGGGGAGCAGTTCTTC.

The chain links TRBV7-9 to TRBJ2-1; D is perhaps TRBD2 (6 bases). V was pared by 5 bases and J by 8 bases, with 16 bases between. The CDR3 is made up of 14 amino acids. Germline V CDR1 and CDR2: SEHNR, FQNEAQ (reference sequence). The CDR3 nucleotides read TGTGCCAGCAGCGCCCGACTAGTTACGGATGAGCAGTTCTTC. Protein product: CASSARLVTDEQFF. Full variable domain (rest looked up from reference TRBV7-9 and TRBJ2-1): DTGVSQNPRHKITKRGQNVTFRCDPISEHNRLYWYRQTLGQGPEFLTYFQNEAQLEKSRLLSDRFSAERPKGSFSTLEIQRTEQGDSAMYLCASSARLVTDEQFFGPGTRLTVL.

V is TRBV4-2 and J is TRBJ1-1, with D tentatively TRBD1 (6 bases). The CDR3 spans 18 residues. CDR1 is LGHNA and CDR2 is YNFKEQ in the germline V gene. V lost 0 bases, J lost 0 bases, and 17 bases lay in between. The DNA for the CDR3 is TGTGCCAGCAGCCAAGATTTCCCAGGGGAGGCTATGAACACTGAAGCTTTCTTT. The encoded protein is CASSQDFPGEAMNTEAFF.

The rearrangement joins TRBV7-3 to TRBJ1-3; 8 positions match TRBD1. The CDR3 runs to 15 residues. V lost 5 bases and J lost 0; bases outside the gene matches: 3. Germline V gene data show CDR1 as SGHTA and CDR2 as FQGTGA. DNA for the CDR3: TGTGCCAGCAGCGAAGGACAGGGCTCTGGAAACACCATATATTTT. This translates into CASSEGQGSGNTIYF. Variable domain in full (rest from reference TRBV7-3 and TRBJ1-3): GAGVSQTPSNKVTEKGKYVELRCDPISGHTALYWYRQSLGQGPEFLIYFQGTGAADDSGLPNDRFFAVRPEGSVSTLKIQRTERGDSAVYLCASSEGQGSGNTIYFGEGSWLTVV.

Here the CDR3 DNA reads TGTGCCAGCAGCCAAGCTACTCATCGGAATGAGCAGTTCTTC. This translates into CASSQATHRNEQFF. The V and J genes are TRBV4-2 and TRBJ2-1, with unresolved D. Trimming removed 1 base at V and 7 bases at J, with 11 bases between. This CDR3 has 14 residues. CDR1 is LGHNA and CDR2 is YNFKEQ in the germline V gene.

The CDR3 spells CATSDLQTGKQYF. The CDR3 nucleotides read TGTGCCACCAGTGATTTGCAGACGGGTAAGCAGTACTTC. The chain is built from TRBV24-1 and TRBJ2-7, with no clear D. The CDR3 has 13 amino acids. The V end lost 0 bases, the J end lost 8 bases, and 10 bases lay between the germline ends. Germline CDR1 reads KGHDR; CDR2 reads SFDVKD.

DNA of the CDR3: TGTGCCAGCAGTTTGGTCACCTACGAGCAGTACTTC. Protein: CASSLVTYEQYF. This chain links TRBV12-3 or TRBV12-4 with TRBJ2-7; D not resolved. V was cut by 3 bases and J by 2 bases, with 5 bases left in between. This CDR3 spans 12 amino acids.

This clone was detected only a few times. The junction does not match germline at one end; this may be a read error. J is TRBJ2-1 and V is TRBV7-7; D remains ambiguous. Germline V gene data show CDR1 as SSHAT and CDR2 as FNYEAQ (reference sequence). This CDR3 is 16 amino acids long. This CDR3 reads CASSLVGSSSYNEQFF. Written as DNA, the CDR3 is TGTGCTAGCAGCTTAGTCGGATCGTCCTCCTACAATGAGCAGTTCTTC.

This chain links TRBV6-1 with TRBJ1-1; the D gene is possibly TRBD1 (5 bases). The V end was cut by 3 bases, the J end by 3 bases, with 14 bases between. CDR1 and CDR2 (germline): MNHNS, SASEGT. The CDR3 totals 15 residues. The CDR3, as DNA: TGTGCCAGCAGTGATGTGGGGGGAGCGGACACTGAAGCTTTCTTT. Encoded protein: CASSDVGGADTEAFF.

This chain joins TRBV27 and TRBJ1-1; the D gene is possibly TRBD1 (6 bases). V shed 10 bases and J shed 1 base, with 13 bases lying between them. This CDR3 is built from 13 residues. Germline V CDR1 and CDR2: MNHEY, SMNVEV (reference sequence). Written as DNA, the CDR3 is TGTGCCACCTCCACAGGGTCGAACACTGAAGCTTTCTTT. Translated: CATSTGSNTEAFF.

The chain employs TRBV11-3 and TRBJ2-7; D might be TRBD2 (6 bases). CDR3 length equals 17 residues. The germline V and J ends were trimmed by 5 bases and 0 bases, with 20 bases remaining between them. Germline V lookup: CDR1 SGHNT, CDR2 YENEEA. Here the CDR3 DNA reads TGTGCCAGCAGCCAAAGCGGGTCAGGGCCCTACTCCTACGAGCAGTACGTC. Protein product: CASSQSGSGPYSYEQYV.

The chain uses TRBV27 and TRBJ1-4, with D perhaps matching TRBD1 (6 bases). Trimming took 4 bases from V and 7 from J, leaving 16 bases between them. CDR1 is MNHEY and CDR2 is SMNVEV in the germline V gene (reference sequence). The CDR3 sequence is 15 residues long. The CDR3 protein is CASSSTQGGSEKLFF. In DNA form, the CDR3 reads TGTGCCAGCAGTTCGACACAGGGAGGGTCTGAAAAACTGTTTTTT.

The chain has TRBV12-3 or TRBV12-4 and TRBJ2-5, with no clear D. V lost 2 bases, J lost 2 bases, and 6 bases lay in between. CDR3 length: 13 residues. CDR3 protein: CASSLRLQETQYF. CDR3 nucleotide sequence: TGTGCCAGCAGTTTACGGCTACAAGAGACCCAGTACTTC.

This chain's CDR3 is CASTVAANEQFF. The CDR3 DNA reads TGTGCCAGCACCGTAGCGGCGAATGAGCAGTTCTTC. The chain uses TRBV5-6 and TRBJ2-1, with D possibly being TRBD2 (6 bases). Between the trimmed V and J ends, which lost 6 bases and 7 bases, there was a span of 11 bases. The length of the CDR3 is 12 residues. Per germline, CDR1 SGHDT and CDR2 YYEEEE.

The CDR3 nucleotides are TGTGCCAGCAGCGTAGCTCACCCGGGACTAGCGGATTTAGATACGCAGTATTTT. Translation: CASSVAHPGLADLDTQYF. The J gene is TRBJ2-3, the V gene TRBV9; TRBD2 agrees at 11 bases. Germline-derived CDR1 and CDR2 are SGDLS and YYNGEE. The CDR3 contains 18 residues. V was clipped by 0 bases and J by 5 bases; unmatched bases: 11.

The chain is built from TRBV3-1 (or the pseudogene TRBV3-2) and TRBJ2-3; no clear D. This CDR3 has 14 residues. V gave up 3 bases and J gave up 2 bases, with 9 bases separating them. Per the germline V gene, CDR1 is LGHDT and CDR2 is YNNKEL (reference sequence). Here the CDR3 reads CASSHPRPTDTQYF. In nucleotides, the CDR3 is TGTGCCAGCAGCCACCCCCGCCCCACAGATACGCAGTATTTT.

This clone was observed a single time. The chain employs TRBV11-1 and TRBJ2-3; D is uncertain. With 5 bases removed from V and 1 base from J, the gap between germline ends came to 7 bases. Germline V gives CDR1 SGHAT, CDR2 FQDESV (reference sequence). The CDR3 covers 13 residues. The CDR3 DNA is TGTGCCAGCAGCACCCCGCGCACAGATACGCAGTATTTT. The encoded protein is CASSTPRTDTQYF.

The CDR3 sequence: CASSLVGTGGYEQYF. The CDR3 nucleotides read TGTGCCAGCAGCTTAGTAGGGACAGGGGGCTACGAGCAGTACTTC. The chain joins TRBV7-8 to TRBJ2-7; the match to TRBD1 covers 11 bases. The V gene end was trimmed by 1 base and the J gene end by 3 bases; junction bases not matched to a gene: 2. CDR3 length: 15 residues. Per the germline V gene, CDR1 is SGHVS and CDR2 is FQNEAQ.

The V call is TRBV7-2, the J call TRBJ2-2, with D perhaps matching TRBD2 (6 bases). The CDR3 covers 15 residues. Trimming shortened V by 8 bases and J by 0 bases, and 13 bases separated the two germline ends. The germline gives CDR1 SGHTA, CDR2 FQGNSA. CDR3 in amino acids: CASGRDFANTGELFF. DNA of the CDR3: TGTGCCAGCGGTCGGGACTTCGCGAACACCGGGGAGCTGTTTTTT.

Here the CDR3 DNA reads TGTGCCAGCAGCTTAGCGTACCAAGCAACTAATGAAAAACTGTTTTTT. Encoded protein: CASSLAYQATNEKLFF. This chain links TRBV7-8 with TRBJ1-4; D is unclear. In germline, CDR1 is SGHVS, CDR2 FQNEAQ. Trimming pared 0 bases from V and 0 bases from J, leaving 8 bases between. The CDR3 is 16 residues long.

The rearrangement joins TRBV7-3 to TRBJ2-1, with D possibly being TRBD2 (6 bases). V dropped 0 bases and J dropped 1 base, with 22 bases sitting between them. CDR1 SGHTA and CDR2 FQGTGA come from the germline V gene. The CDR3 covers 20 residues. This CDR3 reads CASSLTGVLRVADSYNEQFF. As DNA, the CDR3 is TGTGCCAGCAGCTTAACCGGAGTGTTGCGAGTAGCGGATTCCTACAATGAGCAGTTCTTC.